Detailed here is one TCR beta chain. How the authors handled the data: Counts of nucleated cells, estimated from reference gene primer amplification, were obtained. Clones were sequenced by immunoSEQ multiplex PCR, and TCRdb holds only the in-frame ones, with some missing. From that table come the V and J calls and clone size; the DNA was used to work out D and trimming. There are fewer than 250,000 clones in the sample; 80% to 90% occur only once, and 4.5% to 5.5% lies in the top ten. Germline-derived CDR1 and CDR2 are SGHVS and FQNEAQ. With 4 bases clipped from V and 7 bases from J, the junction kept 12 bases outside the gene matches. The CDR3 consists of 16 residues. These data come from a study of blood T cell repertoires in COVID-19. Study-level background: Specimens from acute and convalescent COVID-19 originated in the United States, Italy and Spain.

The TCR was taken from a woman aged 70-85 years with active or convalescent COVID-19. Sequencing input: peripheral blood. This rearrangement joins TRBV7-8 to TRBJ2-7, with TRBD2 matching 11 bases. CDR3 region: CASSSQLAGGPREQYF. CDR3 in DNA: TGTGCCAGCAGCTCACAGTTAGCGGGAGGGCCGCGAGAGCAGTACTTC.